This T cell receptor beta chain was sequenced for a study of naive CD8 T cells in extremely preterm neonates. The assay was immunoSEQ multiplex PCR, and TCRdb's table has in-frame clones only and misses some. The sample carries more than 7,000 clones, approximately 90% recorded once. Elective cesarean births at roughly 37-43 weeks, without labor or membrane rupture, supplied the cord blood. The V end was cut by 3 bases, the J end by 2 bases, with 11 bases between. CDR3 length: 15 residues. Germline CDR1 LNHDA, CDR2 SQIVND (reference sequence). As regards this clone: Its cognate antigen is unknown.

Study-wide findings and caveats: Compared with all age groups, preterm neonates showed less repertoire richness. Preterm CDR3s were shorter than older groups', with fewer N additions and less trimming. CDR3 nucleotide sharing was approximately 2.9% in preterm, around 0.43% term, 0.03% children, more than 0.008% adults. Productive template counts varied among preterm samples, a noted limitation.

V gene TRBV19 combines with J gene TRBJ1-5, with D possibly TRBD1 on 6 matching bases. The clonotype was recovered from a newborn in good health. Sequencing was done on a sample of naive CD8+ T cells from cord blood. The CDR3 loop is CASSITGLGNQPQHF. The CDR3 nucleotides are TGTGCCAGTAGTATTACAGGGCTTGGCAATCAGCCCCAGCATTTT.